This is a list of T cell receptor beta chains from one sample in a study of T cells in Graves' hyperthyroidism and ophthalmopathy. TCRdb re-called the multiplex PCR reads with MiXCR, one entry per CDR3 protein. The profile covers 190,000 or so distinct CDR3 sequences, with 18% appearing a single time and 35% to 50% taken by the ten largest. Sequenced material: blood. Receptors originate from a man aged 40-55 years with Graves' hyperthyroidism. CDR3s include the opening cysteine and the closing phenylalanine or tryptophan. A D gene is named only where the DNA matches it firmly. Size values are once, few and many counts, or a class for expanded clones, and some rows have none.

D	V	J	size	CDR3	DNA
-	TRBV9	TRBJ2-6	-	CASSVDSWANVLTF	TGTGCCAGCAGCGTCGACTCTTGGGCCAACGTCCTGACTTTC
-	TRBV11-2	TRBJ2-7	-	CASSLVVGEQYF	TGTGCCAGCAGCTTAGTGGTGGGGGAGCAGTACTTC
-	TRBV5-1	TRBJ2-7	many	CASSLDAPYEQYF	TGCGCCAGCAGCTTAGATGCTCCCTACGAGCAGTACTTC
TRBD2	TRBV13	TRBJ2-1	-	CASSGLAGGTYNEQFF	TGTGCCAGCAGCGGACTAGCGGGGGGGACCTACAATGAGCAGTTCTTC
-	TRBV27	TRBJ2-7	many	CASSSSYGPYEQYF	TGTGCCAGCAGTTCATCATACGGGCCCTACGAGCAGTACTTC
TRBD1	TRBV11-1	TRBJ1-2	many	CASSSWGTGDGYTF	TGTGCCAGCAGCAGCTGGGGGACAGGGGACGGCTACACCTTC
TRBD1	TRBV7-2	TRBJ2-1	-	CASEDRKGGNGQFF	TGTGCCAGTGAAGACCGCAAAGGGGGCAATGGGCAGTTCTTC
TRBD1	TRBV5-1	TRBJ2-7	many	CASSLEQGGYEQYF	TGCGCCAGCAGCTTGGAACAGGGGGGCTACGAGCAGTACTTC
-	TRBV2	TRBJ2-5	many	CASRFRGQETQYF	TGTGCCAGCCGGTTCCGGGGGCAAGAGACCCAGTACTTC
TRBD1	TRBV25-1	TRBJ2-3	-	CASSGSPGQGLKLTDTQYF	TGTGCCAGCAGCGGGTCTCCGGGACAGGGCCTAAAATTGACAGATACGCAGTATTTT
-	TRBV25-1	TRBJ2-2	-	CASSELIGNTGELFF	TGTGCCAGCAGTGAATTAATAGGGAACACCGGGGAGCTGTTTTTT
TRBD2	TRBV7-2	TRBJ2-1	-	CASSSRLAGDNEQFF	TGTGCCAGCAGCTCGCGACTAGCGGGGGACAATGAGCAGTTCTTC
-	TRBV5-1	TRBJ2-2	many	CASGGRSLSGELFF	TGCGCCAGCGGCGGCAGAAGTTTGTCCGGGGAGCTGTTTTTT
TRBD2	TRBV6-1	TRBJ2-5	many	CASSQLSGQETQYF	TGTGCCAGCAGTCAGCTTAGCGGGCAAGAGACCCAGTACTTC
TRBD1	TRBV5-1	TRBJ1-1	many	CASSENPGQMNTEAFF	TGCGCCAGCAGCGAAAACCCGGGACAGATGAACACTGAAGCTTTCTTT
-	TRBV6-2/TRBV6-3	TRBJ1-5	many	CASSYHATENQPQHF	TGTGCCAGCAGTTACCACGCGACAGAAAATCAGCCCCAGCATTTT
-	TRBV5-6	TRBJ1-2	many	CASSLNMVSVGGYTF	TGTGCCAGCAGCTTGAATATGGTATCAGTTGGTGGCTACACCTTC
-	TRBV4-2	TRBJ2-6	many	CASAKGDSGANVLTF	TGTGCCAGCGCTAAGGGGGACTCTGGGGCCAACGTCCTGACTTTC
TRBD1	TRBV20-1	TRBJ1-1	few	CSANPGGWDTEAFF	TGCAGTGCAAACCCAGGGGGCTGGGACACTGAAGCTTTCTTT
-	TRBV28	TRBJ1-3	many	CASSLSARGYGNTIYF	TGTGCCAGCAGTTTATCGGCCAGGGGATACGGAAACACCATATATTTT
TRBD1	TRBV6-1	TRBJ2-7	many	CASSPGQGVRLYEQYF	TGTGCCAGCAGTCCCGGACAGGGGGTTCGTCTCTACGAGCAGTACTTC
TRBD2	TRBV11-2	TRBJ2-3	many	CASSRLAGGNTDTQYF	TGTGCCAGCAGCCGACTAGCGGGGGGCAACACAGATACGCAGTATTTT
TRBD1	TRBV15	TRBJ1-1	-	CATSRDTGQGDTEAFF	TGTGCCACCAGCAGAGACACGGGACAGGGGGACACTGAAGCTTTCTTT
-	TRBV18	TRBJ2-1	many	CASSPLTGNNEQFF	TGTGCCAGCTCACCACTAACAGGGAACAATGAGCAGTTCTTC
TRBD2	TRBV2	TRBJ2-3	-	CASNLLAGSYTDTQYF	TGTGCCAGCAATCTACTAGCGGGGAGCTACACAGATACGCAGTATTTT
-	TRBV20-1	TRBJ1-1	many	CSASLGNFEAFF	TGCAGTGCTAGTCTCGGGAATTTTGAAGCTTTCTTT
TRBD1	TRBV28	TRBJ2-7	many	CASSSPGTGAYEQYF	TGTGCCAGCAGTTCACCCGGGACAGGGGCCTACGAGCAGTACTTC
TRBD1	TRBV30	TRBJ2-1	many	CAWRGGQAYNEQFF	TGTGCCTGGAGGGGGGGACAGGCCTACAATGAGCAGTTCTTC
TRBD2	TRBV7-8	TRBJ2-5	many	CASSRGSLAGGLKETQYF	TGTGCCAGCAGCCGGGGTTCGCTAGCGGGGGGCCTAAAAGAGACCCAGTACTTC
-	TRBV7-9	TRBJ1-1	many	CASSIGQNTEAFF	TGTGCCAGCAGCATTGGACAGAACACTGAAGCTTTCTTT
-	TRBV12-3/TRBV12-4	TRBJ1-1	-	CASSSRDGNTEAFF	TGTGCCAGCAGTTCAAGGGACGGCAACACTGAAGCTTTCTTT
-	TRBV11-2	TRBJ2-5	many	CASSLEGSQYF	TGTGCCAGCAGCTTGGAGGGGTCCCAGTACTTC
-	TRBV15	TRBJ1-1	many	CATSRDMANTEAFF	TGTGCCACCAGCAGAGATATGGCAAACACTGAAGCTTTCTTT
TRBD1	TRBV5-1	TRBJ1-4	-	CASSSGGKGEKLFF	TGCGCCAGCAGCTCAGGGGGGAAAGGGGAAAAACTGTTTTTT
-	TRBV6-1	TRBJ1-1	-	CASYWGSGRSTEAFF	TGTGCCTCCTATTGGGGGTCGGGTCGCTCCACTGAAGCTTTCTTT
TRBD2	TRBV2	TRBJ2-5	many	CASSSSGGAPETQYF	TGTGCCAGCAGTTCTAGCGGGGGGGCCCCAGAGACCCAGTACTTC
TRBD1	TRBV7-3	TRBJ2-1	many	CASSYGTVGTLDEQFF	TGTGCCAGCAGCTATGGGACAGTGGGGACGTTGGATGAGCAGTTCTTC
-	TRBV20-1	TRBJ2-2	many	CSARVRGFTGELFF	TGCAGTGCTAGAGTCAGGGGATTCACCGGGGAGCTGTTTTTT
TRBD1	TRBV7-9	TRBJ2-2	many	CASSQNDRAGPGELFF	TGTGCCAGCAGCCAAAACGACAGGGCCGGTCCCGGGGAGCTGTTTTTT
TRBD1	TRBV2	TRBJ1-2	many	CASRMDRALGGYTF	TGTGCCAGCAGGATGGACAGGGCCTTGGGTGGCTACACCTTC
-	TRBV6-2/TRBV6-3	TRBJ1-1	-	CASSPPWRTEAFF	TGTGCCAGCAGCCCGCCCTGGCGAACTGAAGCTTTCTTT